These 31 T cell receptor beta chains originate from one sample sequenced in a study of graft-versus-host responses after intestinal transplantation. These receptors have no identified antigens. TCRdb keeps only in-frame clones here, not all; method: immunoSEQ multiplex PCR. The sample contains 70,000 to 95,000 clones, roughly 90% of which appear only once. The starting material was unstimulated CD4+ T cells sorted from spleen or lymph node cells, obtained before intestinal transplant. All receptors derive from a human donor who received an intestinal transplant.

The chain recombines TRBV19 with TRBJ1-6; D is possibly TRBD1 (5 bases). The CDR3 has 15 amino acids. Germline V CDR1 and CDR2: LNHDA, SQIVND (reference sequence). V dropped 3 bases and J dropped 7 bases, with 13 bases sitting between them. The CDR3 DNA is TGTGCCAGTAGTATTTTCCCAGGGTCGAATTCACCCCTCCACTTT. Residues: CASSIFPGSNSPLHF.

The rearrangement joins TRBV2 to TRBJ1-1; D remains ambiguous. Germline V CDR1 and CDR2: SNHLY, FYNNEI. The V and J ends lost 6 bases and 4 bases respectively, with 12 bases between them. The CDR3 spans 13 residues. As DNA, the CDR3 is TGTGCCAGCAGGGAGGATCGGGGCACTGAAGCTTTCTTT. Translated, it gives CASREDRGTEAFF.

The chain joins TRBV10-1 to TRBJ1-1; 9 bases fit TRBD1. The CDR3 runs to 14 residues. V was pared by 0 bases and J by 11 bases, with 7 bases of the junction left unmatched. CDR1 WNHNN and CDR2 SYGVQD come from the germline V gene (reference sequence). The CDR3 protein is CASSESGTGTSAFF. CDR3 DNA: TGCGCCAGCAGTGAGTCGGGGACAGGGACGAGTGCTTTCTTT.

CDR3 coding DNA: TGTGCCAGCAGCTTCGGGACACACCCAGCGGCTGGGGCCAACGTCCTGACTTTC. This translates into CASSFGTHPAAGANVLTF. The chain employs TRBV7-9 and TRBJ2-6; D is possibly TRBD1 (6 bases). V lost 3 bases and J 2 bases, leaving 17 bases between the germline ends. The germline gives CDR1 SEHNR, CDR2 FQNEAQ (reference sequence). CDR3 length: 18 residues. Full variable domain (missing parts from reference TRBV7-9 and TRBJ2-6): DTGVSQNPRHKITKRGQNVTFRCDPISEHNRLYWYRQTLGQGPEFLTYFQNEAQLEKSRLLSDRFSAERPKGSFSTLEIQRTEQGDSAMYLCASSFGTHPAAGANVLTFGAGSRLTVL.

The chain employs TRBV7-8 and TRBJ2-1, with 8 bases fitting TRBD1. J gave up 11 bases and V 0 bases, and 12 bases lay outside the gene matches. Per germline, CDR1 SGHVS and CDR2 FQNEAQ. CDR3 length equals 16 residues. In DNA form, the CDR3 reads TGTGCCAGCAGCTTAGCGGGGACAGGTAATCAAAATAAGCAGTTCTTC. This codes for CASSLAGTGNQNKQFF.

This sequence joins TRBV7-3 and TRBJ2-2; possibly TRBD2 for D (6 bases). V was trimmed by 2 bases and J by 5 bases, leaving 12 bases between them. The germline CDR1 and CDR2 sequences are SGHTA and FQGTGA. The CDR3 has 15 residues. CDR3 residues: CASSLEASATGELFF. For the CDR3, the DNA is TGTGCCAGCAGCTTAGAAGCTAGCGCGACCGGGGAGCTGTTTTTT. Full variable domain (remainder filled in from reference TRBV7-3 and TRBJ2-2): GAGVSQTPSNKVTEKGKYVELRCDPISGHTALYWYRQSLGQGPEFLIYFQGTGAADDSGLPNDRFFAVRPEGSVSTLKIQRTERGDSAVYLCASSLEASATGELFFGEGSRLTVL.

The chain combines TRBV19 with TRBJ1-1, with D possibly being TRBD1 (6 bases). The CDR3 runs to 14 residues. Germline assignment: CDR1 LNHDA and CDR2 SQIVND (reference sequence). The V end was cut by 2 bases, the J end by 0 bases, with 7 bases between. CDR3 residues: CASSITGLNTEAFF. The DNA of the CDR3 is TGTGCCAGTAGTATAACAGGGCTGAACACTGAAGCTTTCTTT.

The rearrangement links TRBV10-3 to TRBJ1-2; D remains unclear. The CDR3 length is 13 residues. V lost 3 bases, J lost 4 bases, and 9 bases lay in between. CDR1 and CDR2 from the germline V gene are ENHRY and SYGVKD. The CDR3 sequence: CAISDPTLYGYTF. The CDR3 DNA reads as TGTGCCATCAGTGACCCCACTCTCTATGGCTACACCTTC.

This clone has more than one count but fewer than ten. The CDR3 region is CASSLWERSPLHF. The DNA for the CDR3 is TGTGCCAGCAGCTTGTGGGAGAGATCACCCCTCCACTTT. This rearrangement joins TRBV11-1 to TRBJ1-6; unclear D gene. This CDR3 has 13 residues. Trimming removed 3 bases at V and 10 bases at J, with 10 bases between. CDR1 SGHAT and CDR2 FQDESV come from the germline V gene (reference sequence).

The chain carries TRBV7-9 and TRBJ2-2; 9 positions match TRBD2. Germline V gene sequence: CDR1 SEHNR, CDR2 FQNEAQ (reference sequence). The trim removed 7 bases at V and 0 bases at J, leaving 6 bases unmatched. The CDR3 sequence is 16 residues long. The CDR3 loop is CASIAVAGANTGELFF. The DNA for the CDR3 is TGTGCCAGCATCGCCGTAGCGGGGGCGAACACCGGGGAGCTGTTTTTT. Full variable domain (rest looked up from reference TRBV7-9 and TRBJ2-2): DTGVSQNPRHKITKRGQNVTFRCDPISEHNRLYWYRQTLGQGPEFLTYFQNEAQLEKSRLLSDRFSAERPKGSFSTLEIQRTEQGDSAMYLCASIAVAGANTGELFFGEGSRLTVL.

The gene calls are TRBV7-9 and TRBJ1-1; no definite D call. V lost 7 bases, J lost 0 bases, and 21 bases lay in between. Looked up from germline, CDR1 is SEHNR and CDR2 is FQNEAQ (reference sequence). The CDR3 consists of 17 residues. CDR3 residues: CASITLFGEGVNTEAFF. The CDR3 nucleotides are TGTGCCAGCATCACACTTTTTGGGGAGGGAGTGAACACTGAAGCTTTCTTT.

This chain uses TRBV5-6 with TRBJ2-3; TRBD2 agrees at 8 bases. Germline CDR1 and CDR2: SGHDT and YYEEEE. The length of the CDR3 is 17 residues. V trimming: 4 bases; J trimming: 4 bases; junction bases outside the gene matches: 14. In nucleotides, the CDR3 is TGTGCCAGCAGCGAGGTTGCCGGGGGGGGATTTGCAGATACGCAGTATTTT. Amino acids: CASSEVAGGGFADTQYF.

The CDR3 sequence is CASIRDSYLNTEAFF. The CDR3 bases are TGTGCCAGCATAAGGGACAGCTATCTGAACACTGAAGCTTTCTTT. The chain is built from TRBV6-1 and TRBJ1-1, with 7 bases identical to TRBD1. Germline V CDR1 and CDR2: MNHNS, SASEGT. The trim removed 7 bases at V and 0 bases at J, leaving 8 bases unmatched. The CDR3 is 15 residues long.

The V call is TRBV4-1, the J call TRBJ1-5; D ambiguous. The germline V gene encodes CDR1 MGHRA and CDR2 YSYEKL. The CDR3 contains 15 residues. Trimming took off 4 bases at V and 7 bases at J, with 17 bases between the two ends. The CDR3 DNA sequence: TGCGCCAGCAGCCGAGGAACACCGGGAGCCCAGCCCCAGCATTTT. As protein: CASSRGTPGAQPQHF.

This clone was detected only once. This sequence joins TRBV10-3 and TRBJ1-1; 7 bases fit TRBD1. Germline CDR1 and CDR2: ENHRY and SYGVKD. The trim removed 2 bases at V and 3 bases at J, leaving 12 bases unmatched. The CDR3 extends over 17 amino acids. CDR3: CAISEPARRGTDTEAFF. The CDR3 nucleotides read TGTGCCATCAGTGAGCCCGCGCGCAGGGGGACGGACACTGAAGCTTTCTTT.

The chain links TRBV6-6 to TRBJ2-5, with 7 bases aligning to TRBD1. Germline lookup yields CDR1 MNHNY and CDR2 SVGAGI (reference sequence). There are 15 residues in the CDR3. The V segment lost 6 bases and the J segment 5 bases; nucleotides outside the gene matches: 12. CDR3 loop: CASSQPTGRGETQYF. In nucleotides, the CDR3 is TGTGCCAGCAGCCAACCGACAGGGCGCGGGGAGACCCAGTACTTC.

The chain couples TRBV9 to TRBJ1-1; D gene ambiguous. The CDR3 totals 13 residues. The V and J ends lost 0 bases and 7 bases respectively, with 10 bases between them. CDR1 is SGDLS and CDR2 is YYNGEE in the germline V gene. The DNA of the CDR3 is TGTGCCAGCAGCGTAGGGCAGGCCAATGAAGCTTTCTTT. This encodes CASSVGQANEAFF.

The rearrangement joins TRBV11-1 to TRBJ2-7; D perhaps matches TRBD2 (6 bases). Germline CDR1 is SGHAT and CDR2 is FQDESV (reference sequence). Deletions cut 1 base from V and 5 bases from J, with 9 bases between. CDR3 size: 13 residues. The CDR3 DNA sequence: TGTGCCAGCAGCTTAGGGCAGCGGGACGAGCAGTACTTC. Translated, it gives CASSLGQRDEQYF.

The rearrangement joins TRBV18 to TRBJ2-1; a possible D gene is TRBD1 (6 bases). V was trimmed by 0 bases and J by 9 bases, leaving 15 bases between them. The CDR3 runs to 15 residues. Germline V lookup: CDR1 KGHSH, CDR2 LQKENI. CDR3 DNA: TGTGCCAGCTCACCACCCAACAGGGCAATGAGTGAGCAGTTCTTC. Protein: CASSPPNRAMSEQFF. Full variable domain (rest looked up from reference TRBV18 and TRBJ2-1): NAGVMQNPRHLVRRRGQEARLRCSPMKGHSHVYWYRQLPEEGLKFMVYLQKENIIDESGMPKERFSAEFPKEGPSILRIQQVVRGDSAAYFCASSPPNRAMSEQFFGPGTRLTVL.

The chain combines TRBV6-5 with TRBJ1-6; D gene ambiguous. V dropped 5 bases and J dropped 9 bases, with 17 bases sitting between them. Per the germline V gene, CDR1 is MNHEY and CDR2 is SVGAGI. CDR3 length: 15 amino acids. The CDR3 region has the DNA TGTGCCAGCAGTGCCGGTCATTATAGCGGTTCACCCCTCCACTTT. Protein: CASSAGHYSGSPLHF.

The rearrangement joins TRBV5-1 to TRBJ2-3; possibly TRBD2 for D (5 bases). The germline CDR1 and CDR2 sequences are SGHRS and YFSETQ. The CDR3 spans 14 residues. Trimming pared 2 bases from V and 3 bases from J, leaving 10 bases between. The CDR3 sequence is CASSLPGVTDTQYF. CDR3 bases: TGCGCCAGCAGCTTACCCGGGGTGACAGATACGCAGTATTTT.

The chain links TRBV6-1 to TRBJ2-7; D is perhaps TRBD2 (5 bases). Germline-derived CDR1 and CDR2 are MNHNS and SASEGT. This CDR3 has 12 residues. Trimming left V 8 bases short and J 2 bases short, with 10 bases between. This CDR3 is CASQLGAYEQYF. CDR3 in DNA: TGTGCCAGCCAACTAGGTGCCTACGAGCAGTACTTC.

The CDR3 DNA sequence: TGTGCCAGCAGCTTAAGGGGAACCACTGAAGCTTTCTTT. Protein product: CASSLRGTTEAFF. The V call is TRBV7-2, the J call TRBJ1-1; tentatively, D is TRBD1 (5 bases). The CDR3 has 13 residues. V gave up 2 bases and J gave up 4 bases, with 8 bases separating them. CDR1 and CDR2 from the germline V gene are SGHTA and FQGNSA.

This clone appeared a single time. The CDR3: CASSLGSGGYNEQFF. Written as DNA, the CDR3 is TGTGCCAGCAGCTTAGGTAGCGGTGGGTACAATGAGCAGTTCTTC. The rearrangement links TRBV7-2 to TRBJ2-1, with a tentative D call TRBD2 (6 bases). The V end was cut by 1 base, the J end by 4 bases, with 11 bases between. The germline CDR1 and CDR2 sequences are SGHTA and FQGNSA. The CDR3 contains 15 residues. Complete variable domain (other parts from reference TRBV7-2 and TRBJ2-1): GAGVSQSPSNKVTEKGKDVELRCDPISGHTALYWYRQSLGQGLEFLIYFQGNSAPDKSGLPSDRFSAERTGGSVSTLTIQRTQQEDSAVYLCASSLGSGGYNEQFFGPGTRLTVL.

The chain couples TRBV18 to TRBJ1-2; D not certain. Germline CDR1 KGHSH, CDR2 LQKENI. V was shortened by 2 bases and J by 0 bases, with 7 bases between the two germline ends. The CDR3 length is 14 residues. The CDR3 nucleotides read TGTGCCAGCTCACCATCGAACTCTAACTATGGCTACACCTTC. It is translated as CASSPSNSNYGYTF.

The chain joins TRBV19 to TRBJ1-5; a weak D match, TRBD1 (6 bases). Germline V CDR1 and CDR2: LNHDA, SQIVND (reference sequence). V was cut by 5 bases and J by 5 bases, with 16 bases left in between. The CDR3 loop spans 15 amino acids. CDR3 sequence: CASSPHQGTDQPQHF. CDR3 nucleotide sequence: TGTGCCAGTAGTCCACACCAGGGGACCGATCAGCCCCAGCATTTT.

This sequence joins TRBV6-6 and TRBJ2-3, with 10 nucleotides matching TRBD1. Unmatched junction bases numbered 8, after V lost 7 bases and J lost 4 bases. In germline, CDR1 is MNHNY, CDR2 SVGAGI (reference sequence). This CDR3 has 15 residues. Written as DNA, the CDR3 is TGTGCCAGCACCAAAAGAGGACAGGGGGCAGATACGCAGTATTTT. Translated: CASTKRGQGADTQYF.

This clone was picked up a small number of times. The CDR3 coding sequence is TGCAGCGTTCTTCGGACAAGTGGCTACACCTTC. Its translation: CSVLRTSGYTF. The rearrangement uses TRBV29-1 and TRBJ1-2, with D possibly matching TRBD1 (5 bases). V was shortened by 5 bases and J by 7 bases, with 11 bases between the two germline ends. CDR3 length: 11 amino acids. Germline assignment: CDR1 SQVTM and CDR2 ANQGSEA.

J is TRBJ1-1 and V is TRBV5-5, with a possible D match to TRBD1 (6 bases). The V end was cut by 1 base, the J end by 8 bases, with 12 bases between. CDR3 length: 13 amino acids. The germline CDR1 and CDR2 sequences are SGHKS and YYEKEE (reference sequence). CDR3 in DNA: TGTGCCAGCAGCTTGTGGGGGGGCGCCGAAGCTTTCTTT. Translation gives CASSLWGGAEAFF.

This clone has just one count. The chain couples TRBV2 to TRBJ2-1; tentative D call: TRBD2 (6 bases). The CDR3 is 14 residues long. Germline values: CDR1 SNHLY, CDR2 FYNNEI. V lost 3 bases to trimming and J lost 2 bases, with 8 bases between them. CDR3 loop: CASSELATYNEQFF. Here the CDR3 DNA reads TGTGCCAGCAGTGAGCTAGCGACCTACAATGAGCAGTTCTTC.

Note on this clone: This sample also contains other DNA sequences that code for the same CDR3. The rearrangement links TRBV27 to TRBJ1-2; D is possibly TRBD1 (5 bases). The V and J ends lost 3 bases and 6 bases respectively, with 14 bases between them. CDR1 and CDR2 from the germline V gene are MNHEY and SMNVEV (reference sequence). The CDR3 is 14 residues long. The CDR3 reads CASSLGQGSHGYTF. CDR3 nucleotides: TGTGCCAGCAGTTTGGGGCAGGGATCCCATGGCTACACCTTC.